The following is a T cell receptor (beta chain) sequence with its context. Its antigen is currently unknown. The data stem from a study of blood T cells in healthy people across ages. Study-wide findings and caveats: The unsorted PBMCs prevented any conclusive comparison of naive versus antigen-experienced cells.

CDR1 and CDR2 from the germline V gene are SQVTM and ANQGSEA. The CDR3 runs to 13 residues. Trimming removed 6 bases at V and 4 bases at J, with 12 bases between. Alongside a J-beta primer mix, a sample-barcoded 5' primer served in a second PCR lasting 7 to 11 cycles. Via MiXCR, TCRdb re-called the 5' RACE reads, giving one row per CDR3 protein. The sample includes 1.5 million or so distinct CDR3 sequences, less than 45% of them seen just once. The sequenced material came from blood. The chain recombines TRBV29-1 with TRBJ2-2; weak D call: TRBD2 (7 bases). The TCR originated in a woman aged 18 to 35 in good health. This CDR3 is CSVGGTLTGELFF. The CDR3, as DNA: TGCAGCGTGGGGGGGACACTCACCGGGGAGCTGTTTTTT.